This T cell receptor (beta chain) was identified during a study of Graves' ophthalmopathy and Graves' hyperthyroidism. Trimming cost V 4 bases and J 1 base, with 7 bases left between them. The CDR3 contains 13 residues. Germline CDR1 and CDR2: MNHEY and SVGAGI. This clonotype was seen repeatedly, ten times or more. What it binds is unknown. General study findings and limits: Using a 13-signature model, the authors split ophthalmopathy from stable hyperthyroidism, with just under 90% sensitivity and roughly 83% specificity.

Beta-chain TCR CDR3 regions were amplified from RNA transcripts. HTBI-primed RT-PCR formed the first round, and a multiplex PCR formed the second. TCRdb independently ran MiXCR on the multiplex PCR reads; one entry per CDR3 protein. Of about 620,000 distinct CDR3 sequences in the sample, 22% are singletons; the top ten hold 7.1%. This sequence joins TRBV6-5 and TRBJ1-1, with a weak D call TRBD1 (5 bases). Sequenced: peripheral blood. The TCR was taken from a young woman with stable Graves' hyperthyroidism. Some clones in this sample may be carry-over from other donors' samples. The CDR3 region is CASSWTRNTEAFF. The DNA of the CDR3 is TGTGCCAGCAGTTGGACACGGAACACTGAAGCTTTCTTT.